Listed below are T cell receptor beta chains from one sample, sequenced in a study of naive and memory T cell subsets. One entry per CDR3 protein, called by TCRdb with MiXCR from the UMI-ligation and nested PCR reads. The data show around 17,000 distinct CDR3 sequences, with approximately 9.4% seen just once and about 21% held by the top ten. Sequencing used central memory CD8+ T cells from blood. All receptors derive from a human donor in good health. The CDR3 runs from the conserved cysteine through the conserved F or W. Each record gives: V gene, clone size, J gene, D gene, CDR3 protein, CDR3 DNA. D genes are given only for firm matches. Part of the rows lack a size; the others show once, few, many or a class for expanded clones.

TRBV5-6	-	TRBJ2-7	-	CASSPGPGASAYEQYF	TGTGCCAGCTCCCCCGGACCGGGGGCGAGCGCCTACGAGCAGTACTTC
TRBV13	medium-sized	TRBJ2-7	-	CASSLRSREYEQYF	TGTGCCAGCAGCCTTAGGAGCAGGGAATACGAGCAGTACTTC
TRBV6-6	few	TRBJ1-1	-	CAGQDGQNTEAFF	TGTGCCGGACAAGACGGGCAGAACACTGAAGCTTTCTTT
TRBV20-1	-	TRBJ2-7	-	CSENGLDYEQYF	TGCAGCGAGAATGGGTTAGACTACGAGCAGTACTTC
TRBV12-3/TRBV12-4	many	TRBJ2-1	-	CASSSVGEWFF	TGTGCCAGCAGTTCAGTGGGAGAGTGGTTCTTC
TRBV19	few	TRBJ2-7	TRBD1	CASSIAWTGVAYEQYF	TGTGCCAGTAGTATCGCATGGACAGGGGTCGCCTACGAGCAGTACTTC
TRBV7-6	-	TRBJ2-7	TRBD2	CASSLAFRTSGREAEQYF	TGTGCCAGCAGCTTAGCCTTCCGGACTAGCGGGAGGGAGGCCGAGCAGTACTTC
TRBV30	-	TRBJ2-1	TRBD1	CACRPDRGFGNEQFF	TGTGCCTGCCGCCCGGACAGGGGATTCGGCAATGAGCAGTTCTTC
TRBV5-1	-	TRBJ2-1	-	CASSTSYSHEQFF	TGCGCCAGCAGCACCAGCTACAGCCATGAGCAGTTCTTC
TRBV11-2	many	TRBJ2-1	-	CASSSNQGLGFF	TGTGCCAGCAGCTCGAACCAAGGTCTAGGGTTCTTC
TRBV7-9	many	TRBJ2-1	-	CASSFFRDEQFF	TGTGCCAGCAGCTTTTTCCGGGATGAGCAGTTCTTC
TRBV20-1	medium-sized	TRBJ2-6	-	CSASTGTSSSGANVLTF	TGCAGTGCTAGTACCGGGACTTCTAGCTCTGGGGCCAACGTCCTGACTTTC
TRBV29-1	many	TRBJ2-3	-	CSASGLPGPTDTQYF	TGCAGCGCTTCGGGACTCCCGGGGCCCACAGATACGCAGTATTTT
TRBV6-4	medium-sized	TRBJ1-1	-	CASREFENTEAFF	TGTGCCAGCAGGGAGTTTGAGAACACTGAAGCTTTCTTT
TRBV6-4	-	TRBJ2-3	TRBD1	CASSDSKSGGDTQYF	TGTGCCAGCAGTGACTCGAAATCAGGGGGAGATACGCAGTATTTT
TRBV4-2	many	TRBJ2-1	TRBD2	CASSQEGTSSYNEQFF	TGTGCCAGCAGCCAAGAGGGGACTAGCTCCTACAATGAGCAGTTCTTC
TRBV27	-	TRBJ1-5	TRBD1	CASRPLRGARGPSNQPQHF	TGTGCCAGCAGGCCCCTCCGGGGGGCCAGGGGGCCTAGCAATCAGCCCCAGCATTTT
TRBV19	-	TRBJ1-1	-	CASSMGMNTEAFF	TGTGCCAGTAGTATGGGTATGAACACTGAAGCTTTCTTT
TRBV5-6	many	TRBJ2-7	TRBD2	CASSWGGGSSYEQYF	TGTGCCAGCAGCTGGGGCGGGGGTAGCTCCTACGAGCAGTACTTC
TRBV28	few	TRBJ1-1	-	CASNLDPRFTEAFF	TGTGCCAGCAACCTGGACCCCCGGTTCACTGAAGCTTTCTTT
TRBV7-8	many	TRBJ2-1	-	CASSPIRGGDNEQFF	TGTGCCAGCAGCCCCATCAGGGGGGGCGACAATGAGCAGTTCTTC
TRBV20-1	-	TRBJ2-1	TRBD2	CSANSGDLGEQFF	TGCAGTGCTAACAGCGGGGACCTAGGGGAGCAGTTCTTC
TRBV4-2	-	TRBJ2-1	-	CASSFTGEGFNEQFF	TGTGCCAGCAGCTTTACAGGTGAGGGCTTTAATGAGCAGTTCTTC
TRBV6-4	many	TRBJ2-1	-	CASSDRDNEQFF	TGTGCCAGCAGTGACCGGGACAATGAGCAGTTCTTC
TRBV28	few	TRBJ2-2	-	CASIRGVENTGELFF	TGTGCCAGCATACGAGGGGTCGAGAACACCGGGGAGCTGTTTTTT
TRBV12-5	-	TRBJ1-2	-	CASGLDPVYGYTF	TGTGCTAGTGGTTTGGACCCCGTCTATGGCTACACCTTC
TRBV6-4	-	TRBJ2-3	-	CASSEGQTDTQYF	TGTGCCAGCAGTGAAGGGCAAACAGATACGCAGTATTTT
TRBV29-1	many	TRBJ2-2	-	CSVVGQASTGELFF	TGCAGCGTTGTCGGACAAGCTTCCACCGGGGAGCTGTTTTTT
TRBV20-1	few	TRBJ2-7	TRBD1	CSARETGTGDFFEQYF	TGCAGTGCTAGGGAGACCGGGACAGGGGATTTTTTCGAGCAGTACTTC
TRBV7-2	many	TRBJ2-7	-	CASSLGNEQYF	TGTGCCAGCAGCTTAGGAAACGAGCAGTACTTC
TRBV20-1	many	TRBJ2-7	TRBD2	CSHLKRDYEQYF	TGCAGCCATCTCAAGCGGGACTACGAGCAGTACTTC
TRBV27	large	TRBJ2-3	-	CASSPSTRGGTDTQYF	TGTGCCAGCAGTCCCTCGACCCGAGGGGGCACAGATACGCAGTATTTT
TRBV20-1	many	TRBJ2-7	TRBD2	CSARDLETSAYEQYF	TGCAGTGCTAGAGATCTTGAGACTAGCGCCTACGAGCAGTACTTC
TRBV6-2/TRBV6-3	few	TRBJ1-1	-	CASLAGTEAFF	TGTGCCAGCTTGGCAGGGACCGAAGCTTTCTTT
TRBV5-1	-	TRBJ2-1	TRBD2	CASSPGLAGINEQFF	TGCGCCAGCAGTCCGGGACTAGCGGGGATCAATGAGCAGTTCTTC
TRBV7-9	few	TRBJ1-2	-	CASSLTDEGNYGYTF	TGTGCCAGCAGCTTAACCGACGAGGGTAACTATGGCTACACCTTC